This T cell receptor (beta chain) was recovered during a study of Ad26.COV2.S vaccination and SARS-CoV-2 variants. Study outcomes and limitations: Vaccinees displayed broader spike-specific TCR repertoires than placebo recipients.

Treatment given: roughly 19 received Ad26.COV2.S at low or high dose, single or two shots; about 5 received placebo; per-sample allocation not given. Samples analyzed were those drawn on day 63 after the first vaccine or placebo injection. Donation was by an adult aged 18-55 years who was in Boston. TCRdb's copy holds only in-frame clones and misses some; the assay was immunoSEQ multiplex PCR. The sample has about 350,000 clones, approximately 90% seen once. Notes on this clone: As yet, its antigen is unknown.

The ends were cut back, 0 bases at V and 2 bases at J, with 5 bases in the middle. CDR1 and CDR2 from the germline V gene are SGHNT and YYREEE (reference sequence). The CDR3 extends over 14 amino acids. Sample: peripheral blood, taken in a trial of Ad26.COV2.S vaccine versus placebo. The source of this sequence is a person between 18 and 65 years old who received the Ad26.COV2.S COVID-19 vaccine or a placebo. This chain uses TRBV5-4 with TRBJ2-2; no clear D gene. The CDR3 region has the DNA TGTGCCAGCAGCTTGGGACAAAACACCGGGGAGCTGTTTTTT. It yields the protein CASSLGQNTGELFF.